A selection of T cell receptor beta chains follows, all from one sample in a study of human T cells and chemical hapten exposure. TCRdb itself ran the RACE reads through MiXCR, one entry per CDR3 protein. The profile shows around 100,000 distinct CDR3 sequences, around 10% of them singletons. Sequenced here: whole blood, sampled in connection with sensitization to the hapten diphenylcyclopropenone (DPC). These receptor sequences come from a woman aged 40 to 50 with alopecia areata. Some clones in this sample may be carry-over from other donors' samples. The CDR3 runs from the conserved cysteine through the conserved F or W. Fields, in order: V gene, clone size, J gene, D gene, CDR3 protein, CDR3 DNA. The D gene is left open where the match is weak. Rows may omit the clone size; those that give it use once, few, many or a size class.

TRBV6-1	few	TRBJ2-7	.	CASRQRAFNNEQYF	TGTGCCAGCAGGCAGAGGGCGTTTAACAACGAGCAGTACTTC
TRBV7-8	.	TRBJ2-3	TRBD2	CASSRTSGGPVHPDTQYF	TGTGCCAGCAGCCGGACTAGCGGGGGACCTGTTCACCCGGATACGCAGTATTTT
TRBV12-3/TRBV12-4	few	TRBJ2-1	TRBD2	CASSLGSLAGAGEQFF	TGTGCCAGCAGTTTGGGGTCGCTAGCGGGAGCTGGCGAGCAGTTCTTC
TRBV4-3	many	TRBJ2-1	TRBD2	CASSQVASGSNEQFF	TGCGCCAGCAGCCAAGTGGCTAGCGGGAGTAATGAGCAGTTCTTC
TRBV20-1	once	TRBJ2-3	TRBD2	CSARVSPGGDTQYF	TGCAGTGCTAGAGTCTCTCCGGGAGGGGATACGCAGTATTTT
TRBV3-1	many	TRBJ1-3	.	CASSPATGFSGNTIYF	TGTGCCAGCAGCCCCGCCACAGGGTTCTCTGGAAACACCATATATTTT
TRBV7-2	many	TRBJ2-3	TRBD1	CASSVRTGGNWGTQYF	TGTGCCAGCAGCGTTAGGACAGGGGGTAATTGGGGTACGCAGTATTTT
TRBV24-1	few	TRBJ1-5	.	CATSERDGYDQPQHF	TGTGCCACCAGTGAACGGGACGGTTACGATCAGCCCCAGCATTTT
TRBV29-1	.	TRBJ2-5	.	CSVDLQLQETQYF	TGCAGCGTTGACCTGCAGCTGCAAGAGACCCAGTACTTC
TRBV7-9	few	TRBJ2-6	.	CASSAGWAAGANVLTF	TGTGCCAGCAGCGCAGGGTGGGCTGCTGGGGCCAACGTCCTGACTTTC
TRBV6-5	few	TRBJ2-2	.	CASSSQGPPNTGELFF	TGTGCCAGCAGTTCCCAGGGGCCCCCGAACACCGGGGAGCTGTTTTTT
TRBV29-1	many	TRBJ2-1	TRBD2	CSVATGGASSGRAWQFF	TGCAGCGTCGCAACAGGGGGCGCGTCTAGCGGGAGGGCCTGGCAGTTCTTC
TRBV30	.	TRBJ2-5	.	CAWSVQRGLRETQYF	TGTGCCTGGAGTGTACAAAGGGGTTTGAGGGAGACCCAGTACTTC
TRBV18	few	TRBJ1-1	TRBD1	CASSPGTGGAADTEAFF	TGTGCCAGCTCACCCGGGACAGGGGGCGCGGCGGACACTGAAGCTTTCTTT
TRBV20-1	.	TRBJ2-3	.	CSAAGQHTDTQYF	TGCAGTGCGGCGGGACAGCACACAGATACGCAGTATTTT
TRBV7-2	many	TRBJ2-3	.	CASSFGLPRLDTQYF	TGTGCCAGCAGCTTTGGACTCCCTCGTTTGGATACGCAGTATTTT
TRBV11-3	few	TRBJ2-5	.	CASSHRTGSYQETQYF	TGTGCCAGCAGCCACCGAACAGGGTCGTACCAAGAGACCCAGTACTTC
TRBV20-1	few	TRBJ2-1	TRBD2	CSARAGLAHNEQFF	TGCAGTGCTAGGGCGGGACTAGCGCACAATGAGCAGTTCTTC
TRBV11-2	.	TRBJ2-7	TRBD2	CASSSTSGRAEQYF	TGTGCCAGCAGCTCGACTAGCGGGAGAGCCGAGCAGTACTTC
TRBV30	.	TRBJ2-7	TRBD2	CAYSGRAPKEQYF	TGTGCCTACAGCGGGAGAGCCCCTAAAGAGCAGTACTTC
TRBV14	few	TRBJ1-2	TRBD1	CASSPTNRGGYTF	TGTGCCAGCAGCCCGACTAACAGGGGTGGCTACACCTTC
TRBV29-1	many	TRBJ1-2	TRBD1	CSVEGGTVTNYGYTF	TGCAGCGTTGAGGGGGGGACAGTGACTAACTATGGCTACACCTTC
TRBV4-2	.	TRBJ2-2	TRBD2	CASRPLLAGKNTGELFF	TGTGCCAGCAGACCACTACTAGCGGGGAAGAACACCGGGGAGCTGTTTTTT